What follows are 25 T cell receptor beta chains derived from one specimen sequenced in a study of T cells in Graves' hyperthyroidism and ophthalmopathy. Amplification of TCR beta CDR3 regions was performed using RNA transcripts as template. The study used the HTBI primer set for a first-round RT-PCR of the TCR CDR3. TCRdb processed the multiplex PCR reads anew with MiXCR; each CDR3 protein has one entry. Of about 360,000 distinct CDR3 sequences listed, approximately 13% are singletons. The sample taken for sequencing was blood. All receptors come from a woman aged 18-29 years with Graves' hyperthyroidism.

This clonotype was observed many times. The CDR3 nucleotides are TGCGCCAGCAGCACCTCGCTAGCGGGGGGGCGCAATGAGCAGTTCTTC. As protein: CASSTSLAGGRNEQFF. V gene TRBV5-1 combines with J gene TRBJ2-1; 12 nucleotides agree with TRBD2. Germline lookup yields CDR1 SGHRS and CDR2 YFSETQ. The V segment lost 4 bases and the J segment 6 bases; nucleotides outside the gene matches: 8. The CDR3 totals 16 residues.

This clonotype occurred many times. V gene TRBV2 combines with J gene TRBJ2-3; possible D gene TRBD2, 5 bases. Germline CDR1 reads SNHLY; CDR2 reads FYNNEI. Trimming shortened V by 0 bases and J by 0 bases, and 10 bases separated the two germline ends. The length of the CDR3 is 16 residues. CDR3 loop: CASSEARVASTDTQYF. In DNA form, the CDR3 reads TGTGCCAGCAGTGAAGCGCGGGTAGCTAGCACAGATACGCAGTATTTT. Full variable domain (rest looked up from reference TRBV2 and TRBJ2-3): EPEVTQTPSHQVTQMGQEVILRCVPISNHLYFYWYRQILGQKVEFLVSFYNNEISEKSEIFDDQFSVERPDGSNFTLKIRSTKLEDSAMYFCASSEARVASTDTQYFGPGTRLTVL.

Ten or more counts support this clonotype. The chain joins TRBV7-2 to TRBJ2-5; 11 bases are a match to TRBD2. CDR3 length: 17 amino acids. Germline loops: CDR1 SGHTA, CDR2 FQGNSA. V dropped 2 bases and J dropped 4; count of bases not matched to a gene: 9. CDR3 nucleotide sequence: TGTGCCAGCAGCTTAACTCTGACTAGCGGGACCTTAGAGACCCAGTACTTC. This sequence encodes CASSLTLTSGTLETQYF.

This clonotype was counted ten times or more. The V gene is TRBV4-3, the J gene TRBJ2-7; tentatively, D is TRBD2 (5 bases). V shed 1 base and J shed 2 bases, with 12 bases lying between them. Germline CDR1 reads LGHNA; CDR2 reads YSLEER. The CDR3 is made up of 15 amino acids. The CDR3 DNA follows: TGCGCCAGCAGCCAAGGAGGGAACGGGACCTACGAGCAGTACTTC. Encoded protein: CASSQGGNGTYEQYF.

The genes are TRBV4-1 and TRBJ1-3; no definite D call. The ends were cut back, 4 bases at V and 0 bases at J, with 13 bases in the middle. This CDR3 is built from 16 residues. Germline V gene sequence: CDR1 MGHRA, CDR2 YSYEKL. The CDR3 sequence: CASSLEGVNSGNTIYF. CDR3 coding DNA: TGCGCCAGCAGCCTGGAGGGTGTCAACTCTGGAAACACCATATATTTT.

This clonotype was seen many times. V is TRBV6-2 or TRBV6-3 and J is TRBJ1-5; D gene uncertain. The V gene lost 6 bases and the J gene lost 2 bases, with 8 bases spanning the gap. The germline V gene encodes CDR1 MNHEY and CDR2 SVGEGT. This CDR3 spans 13 amino acids. The CDR3 nucleotides are TGTGCCAGCAGGGGAGTGGGCAATCAGCCCCAGCATTTT. This gives the protein CASRGVGNQPQHF.

This clonotype was observed once. The chain links TRBV6-1 to TRBJ2-5; 8 nucleotides line up with TRBD1. J was trimmed by 0 bases and V by 7 bases; bases with no gene match: 7. This CDR3 has 15 residues. Germline CDR1 is MNHNS and CDR2 is SASEGT. The CDR3 loop is CASTPQGGNQETQYF. The CDR3 DNA reads as TGTGCCAGCACGCCACAGGGGGGCAACCAAGAGACCCAGTACTTC.

This clonotype was seen at least ten times. The rearrangement uses TRBV20-1 and TRBJ1-2; 11 nucleotides match TRBD1. The CDR3 sequence is 15 residues long. The germline CDR1 and CDR2 sequences are DFQATT and SNEGSKA (reference sequence). V shed 1 base and J 8 bases; nucleotides not matched to a gene: 9. CDR3 DNA: TGCAGTGCTAGAGGAACGGACAGGGGGCAGGGGGGCTACACCTTC. Its protein product is CSARGTDRGQGGYTF.

This clonotype was detected only a few times. The genes are TRBV14 and TRBJ1-1, with 7 bases identical to TRBD1. This CDR3 region has 14 residues. Germline CDR1 is SGHDN and CDR2 is FVKESK. V lost 3 bases to trimming and J lost 3 bases; unmatched junction nucleotides: 4. This chain's CDR3 is CASSQNQGDTEAFF. CDR3 DNA sequence: TGTGCCAGCAGCCAGAATCAGGGGGACACTGAAGCTTTCTTT.

This clonotype occurred a few times. The chain combines TRBV5-1 with TRBJ1-4, with D possibly matching TRBD1 (5 bases). Trimming cost V 1 base and J 6 bases, with 10 bases left between them. CDR1 is SGHRS and CDR2 is YFSETQ in the germline V gene. CDR3 length: 14 residues. The CDR3 reads CASSLQSGYEKLFF. In nucleotides, the CDR3 is TGCGCCAGCAGCTTGCAGTCAGGGTATGAAAAACTGTTTTTT.

Turning to this clonotype: This may be a read error: a much more frequent sequence differs by one nucleotide. This is likely a read error, given that the CDR3 carries no conserved phenylalanine or tryptophan at its end. V and J are TRBV5-6 and TRBJ1-5, with a possible D match to TRBD1 (5 bases). Looked up from germline, CDR1 is SGHDT and CDR2 is YYEEEE. The CDR3 runs to 15 residues. Between the trimmed V and J ends, which lost 0 bases and 1 base, there was a span of 8 bases. CDR3 loop: CASSLVGESNQPQHL. DNA for the CDR3: TGTGCCAGCAGCTTGGTAGGGGAGAGCAATCAGCCCCAGCATCTT.

This clonotype was seen repeatedly, ten times or more. CDR3: CASSQAGRVNEKLFF. CDR3 nucleotides: TGTGCCAGCAGCCAAGCGGGACGGGTGAATGAAAAACTGTTTTTT. V is TRBV3-1 and J is TRBJ1-4; tentative D call: TRBD1 (5 bases). The CDR3 is 15 residues long. CDR1 and CDR2 (germline): LGHDT, YNNKEL (reference sequence). V lost 1 base and J 5 bases, leaving 11 bases between the germline ends.

This clonotype appeared many times. The chain joins TRBV28 to TRBJ1-2; D unclear. CDR3 size: 11 residues. The V end was cut by 5 bases, the J end by 6 bases, with 7 bases between. CDR1 is MDHEN, CDR2 SYDVKM, per germline. In nucleotides, the CDR3 is TGTGCCAGCAGTCCCGACCATGGCTACACCTTC. Protein: CASSPDHGYTF.

The sample holds one count of this clonotype. The rearrangement joins TRBV20-1 to TRBJ1-6, with D unresolved. This CDR3 spans 13 amino acids. Germline CDR1 is DFQATT and CDR2 is SNEGSKA (reference sequence). Trimming took off 8 bases at V and 6 bases at J, with 14 bases between the two ends. In DNA, the CDR3 is TGCAGTCCCCGGGCCGGCGGTAATTCACCCCTCCACTTT. This sequence encodes CSPRAGGNSPLHF.

This clonotype was observed many times. The V gene is TRBV9, the J gene TRBJ2-3; D tentatively fits TRBD1 or TRBD2 (5 bases each). Germline V gene lookup returns CDR1 SGDLS and CDR2 YYNGEE. The CDR3 has 18 amino acids. The V end lost 1 base, the J end lost 2 bases, and 20 bases lay between the germline ends. The chain's CDR3 is CASSVPQGADSNTDTQYF. CDR3 coding DNA: TGTGCCAGCAGCGTACCTCAGGGAGCGGACTCTAACACAGATACGCAGTATTTT.

This clonotype was seen a few times. The chain joins TRBV20-1 to TRBJ1-3; D remains unclear. The CDR3 is 15 amino acids. Germline V CDR1 and CDR2: DFQATT, SNEGSKA (reference sequence). The V end lost 3 bases, the J end lost 1 base, and 13 bases lay between the germline ends. Here the CDR3 DNA reads TGCAGTGCTAGGGGTGGGCAACCGTCTGGAAACACCATATATTTT. Encoded protein: CSARGGQPSGNTIYF.

The sample holds many counts of this clonotype. The rearrangement uses TRBV11-1 and TRBJ2-3; 8 positions agree with TRBD1. Germline lookup yields CDR1 SGHAT and CDR2 FQDESV (reference sequence). Trimming took 1 base from V and 4 from J; bases not matched to a gene: 4. The CDR3 extends over 15 amino acids. The CDR3 sequence: CASSLGTGIADTQYF. The CDR3 DNA reads as TGTGCCAGCAGCTTAGGGACAGGGATTGCAGATACGCAGTATTTT. The whole variable domain, filled in from reference TRBV11-1 and TRBJ2-3, reads EAEVAQSPRYKITEKSQAVAFWCDPISGHATLYWYRQILGQGPELLVQFQDESVVDDSQLPKDRFSAERLKGVDSTLKIQPAELGDSAMYLCASSLGTGIADTQYFGPGTRLTVL.

In this sample, this clonotype turned up many times. This chain uses TRBV5-1 with TRBJ1-4; D is unresolved. Trimming removed 4 bases at V and 6 bases at J, with 19 bases between. The CDR3 length is 16 residues. Per germline, CDR1 SGHRS and CDR2 YFSETQ. The CDR3 region is CASSPEGVTPYEKLFF. The CDR3 nucleotides read TGCGCCAGCAGCCCGGAAGGCGTCACCCCCTATGAAAAACTGTTTTTT.

Many counts were recorded for this clonotype. The chain employs TRBV5-1 and TRBJ2-1, with TRBD2 as a possible D gene (5 bases). CDR1 SGHRS and CDR2 YFSETQ come from the germline V gene. The CDR3 runs 13 residues. Deletions cut 0 bases from V and 10 bases from J, with 11 bases between. The CDR3 DNA reads TGCGCCAGCAGCTTGGACCTCCGGGGAGAGCAGTTCTTC. It translates to CASSLDLRGEQFF.

The table lists this clonotype with many counts. The gene calls are TRBV12-3 or TRBV12-4 and TRBJ1-2; D might be TRBD1 (6 bases). CDR3 size: 14 residues. Trimming shortened V by 6 bases and J by 8 bases, and 19 bases separated the two germline ends. The CDR3 DNA follows: TGTGCCAGCAGCGCACAGGGTGTCTACGGCGGCTACACCTTC. It yields the protein CASSAQGVYGGYTF.

The sample holds a few counts of this clonotype. The gene calls are TRBV6-1 and TRBJ2-7; TRBD2 might be the D (6 bases). The V gene's germline CDR1 is MNHNS and CDR2 SASEGT. V was trimmed by 8 bases and J by 1 base, leaving 15 bases between them. The CDR3 covers 14 residues. CDR3 in DNA: TGTGCCAGCCGAAGACTGGGAGGATCCTACGAGCAGTACTTC. Translated: CASRRLGGSYEQYF.

This clonotype showed up many times. The genes are TRBV7-8 and TRBJ2-7; unclear D gene. Germline V gene lookup returns CDR1 SGHVS and CDR2 FQNEAQ. V dropped 0 bases and J dropped 2 bases, with 14 bases sitting between them. The CDR3 loop spans 16 amino acids. CDR3 sequence: CASSLAPKGRTYEQYF. Here the CDR3 DNA reads TGTGCCAGCAGCTTAGCGCCGAAGGGTCGGACCTACGAGCAGTACTTC.

This clonotype was observed many times. The chain recombines TRBV3-1 with TRBJ1-5, with D possibly matching TRBD1 (5 bases). This CDR3 has 17 amino acids. Germline V gene data show CDR1 as LGHDT and CDR2 as YNNKEL (reference sequence). Trimming cost V 0 bases and J 2 bases, with 14 bases left between them. For the CDR3, the DNA is TGTGCCAGCAGCCAAGATATTGGGGGACGTGGCAATCAGCCCCAGCATTTT. The encoded protein is CASSQDIGGRGNQPQHF.

CDR3 protein: CSVLTSGRTETQYF. CDR3 coding DNA: TGCAGTGTCCTGACTAGCGGGAGGACAGAGACCCAGTACTTC. The gene calls are TRBV20-1 and TRBJ2-5; 13 nucleotides agree with TRBD2. J gave up 4 bases and V 7 bases, and 6 bases lay outside the gene matches. From germline, CDR1 is DFQATT and CDR2 SNEGSKA (reference sequence). This CDR3 comprises 14 residues.

The chain links TRBV5-1 to TRBJ2-2; 8 nucleotides agree with TRBD2. With V trimmed by 0 bases and J by 5 bases, 3 bases remained unmatched. Germline CDR1 SGHRS, CDR2 YFSETQ. This CDR3 spans 15 amino acids. The DNA for the CDR3 is TGCGCCAGCAGCTTGGACGGGGGGGAAACCGGGGAGCTGTTTTTT. Translation gives CASSLDGGETGELFF. Together with reference TRBV5-1 and TRBJ2-2, the CDR3 gives the full variable domain: KAGVTQTPRYLIKTRGQQVTLSCSPISGHRSVSWYQQTPGQGLQFLFEYFSETQRNKGNFPGRFSGRQFSNSRSEMNVSTLELGDSALYLCASSLDGGETGELFFGEGSRLTVL.